The 23 T cell receptor beta chains reported below all come from one sample, sequenced in a study of cytomegalovirus exposure and HLA in healthy donors. PCR primers comprised 60 Vbeta and 13 Jbeta primers. The data were produced by immunoSEQ multiplex PCR, yet TCRdb's version contains in-frame clones alone and is incomplete. Here the sample spans approximately 150,000 clones, 77% being singletons. Input material: PBMCs. The receptors were sampled from a female donor in good health and CMV-seronegative.

This chain joins TRBV6-1 and TRBJ2-2; D is undetermined. CDR3 length equals 13 residues. V lost 5 bases, J lost 7 bases, and 11 bases lay in between. The V gene's germline CDR1 is MNHNS and CDR2 SASEGT. CDR3 in DNA: TGTGCCAGCAGTTCAGAAGTCCTCGGGGAGCTGTTTTTT. It is translated as CASSSEVLGELFF.

The chain has TRBV28 and TRBJ2-2; possibly TRBD2 for D (6 bases). CDR1 and CDR2 from the germline V gene are MDHEN and SYDVKM. This CDR3 region has 17 residues. Trimming took off 2 bases at V and 6 bases at J, with 19 bases between the two ends. The CDR3 region is CASSLPTGDRRAGELFF. In nucleotides, the CDR3 is TGTGCCAGCAGTTTACCCACGGGTGATAGGAGGGCCGGGGAGCTGTTTTTT. The full variable domain, its missing parts supplied by reference TRBV28 and TRBJ2-2, is DVKVTQSSRYLVKRTGEKVFLECVQDMDHENMFWYRQDPGLGLRLIYFSYDVKMKEKGDIPEGYSVSREKKERFSLILESASTNQTSMYLCASSLPTGDRRAGELFFGEGSRLTVL.

This clone was counted between two and nine times. The chain links TRBV5-4 to TRBJ2-1; D might be TRBD1 (6 bases). V dropped 0 bases and J dropped 0 bases, with 7 bases sitting between them. CDR3 length: 15 residues. Germline CDR1 and CDR2: SGHNT and YYREEE (reference sequence). The CDR3 DNA is TGTGCCAGCAGCTTGGGACAGGACTCCTACAATGAGCAGTTCTTC. It codes for CASSLGQDSYNEQFF.

The chain is built from TRBV29-1 and TRBJ2-7; D call uncertain. The CDR3 runs to 13 residues. CDR1 SQVTM and CDR2 ANQGSEA come from the germline V gene. V lost 5 bases, J lost 2 bases, and 13 bases lay in between. Written as DNA, the CDR3 is TGCAGCGTTCTCGACACCGAAACCTACGAGCAGTACTTC. This codes for CSVLDTETYEQYF.

The V call is TRBV28, the J call TRBJ2-3, with TRBD2 matching 8 bases. Unmatched junction bases numbered 10, after V lost 4 bases and J lost 1 base. This CDR3 is 17 amino acids long. The germline V gene encodes CDR1 MDHEN and CDR2 SYDVKM. The CDR3 loop is CASSSPLRGGGTDTQYF. Written as DNA, the CDR3 is TGTGCCAGCAGTTCCCCTCTCCGGGGGGGCGGCACAGATACGCAGTATTTT. Together with reference TRBV28 and TRBJ2-3, the CDR3 gives the full variable domain: DVKVTQSSRYLVKRTGEKVFLECVQDMDHENMFWYRQDPGLGLRLIYFSYDVKMKEKGDIPEGYSVSREKKERFSLILESASTNQTSMYLCASSSPLRGGGTDTQYFGPGTRLTVL.

The genes are TRBV19 and TRBJ1-1; D remains ambiguous. The CDR3 runs to 13 residues. Deletions cut 4 bases from V and 1 base from J, with 7 bases between. From germline, CDR1 is LNHDA and CDR2 SQIVND (reference sequence). The CDR3 is CASSKAENTEAFF. CDR3 coding DNA: TGTGCCAGTAGTAAAGCTGAGAACACTGAAGCTTTCTTT. The full variable domain, its missing parts supplied by reference TRBV19 and TRBJ1-1, is DGGITQSPKYLFRKEGQNVTLSCEQNLNHDAMYWYRQDPGQGLRLIYYSQIVNDFQKGDIAEGYSVSREKKESFPLTVTSAQKNPTAFYLCASSKAENTEAFFGQGTRLTVV.

This chain joins TRBV6-6 and TRBJ1-5; D might be TRBD1 (5 bases). With 6 bases removed from V and 2 bases from J, the gap between germline ends came to 14 bases. The CDR3 runs 15 residues. Germline V CDR1 and CDR2: MNHNY, SVGAGI (reference sequence). CDR3: CASRGNWGGNQPQHF. The CDR3 nucleotides read TGTGCCAGCAGGGGCAATTGGGGGGGCAATCAGCCCCAGCATTTT.

V usage is TRBV7-2 and J usage is TRBJ2-3, with a weak D call TRBD1 (6 bases). Deletions cut 5 bases from V and 5 bases from J, with 14 bases between. Germline-derived CDR1 and CDR2 are SGHTA and FQGNSA. The CDR3 totals 14 residues. CDR3 amino acids: CASSGRDNLDTQYF. The CDR3 nucleotides read TGTGCCAGCAGCGGCCGGGACAACTTAGATACGCAGTATTTT.

V and J are TRBV19 and TRBJ2-5, with D unclear. Germline CDR1 is LNHDA and CDR2 is SQIVND (reference sequence). V was shortened by 3 bases and J by 0 bases, with 5 bases between the two germline ends. This CDR3 spans 13 amino acids. CDR3: CASSIRDQETQYF. The CDR3 bases are TGTGCCAGTAGTATCCGAGACCAAGAGACCCAGTACTTC. The full variable domain, completed using reference TRBV19 and TRBJ2-5, is DGGITQSPKYLFRKEGQNVTLSCEQNLNHDAMYWYRQDPGQGLRLIYYSQIVNDFQKGDIAEGYSVSREKKESFPLTVTSAQKNPTAFYLCASSIRDQETQYFGPGTRLLVL.

The CDR3 sequence: CASSQDYSLIGVYF. The DNA for the CDR3 is TGTGCCAGCAGCCAAGATTATTCATTGATCGGTGTTTATTTT. V gene TRBV4-2 combines with J gene TRBJ1-3; no clear D. From germline, CDR1 is LGHNA and CDR2 YNFKEQ. Trimming stripped 0 bases from V and 16 bases from J, with 19 bases between. The CDR3 runs to 14 residues.

This chain joins TRBV5-1 and TRBJ2-7; 9 nucleotides match TRBD1. The CDR3 extends over 18 amino acids. The V segment lost 3 bases and the J segment 2 bases; nucleotides outside the gene matches: 15. The germline V gene encodes CDR1 SGHRS and CDR2 YFSETQ. This CDR3 is CASSWGQGRTGGAYEQYF. The CDR3 DNA reads TGCGCCAGCAGCTGGGGACAGGGTAGGACCGGCGGAGCCTACGAGCAGTACTTC.

This chain uses TRBV9 with TRBJ2-7, with D possibly matching TRBD2 (5 bases). Trimming took off 3 bases at V and 5 bases at J, with 9 bases between the two ends. This CDR3 is 12 amino acids long. Germline-derived CDR1 and CDR2 are SGDLS and YYNGEE. CDR3 DNA sequence: TGTGCCAGCAGCGCAGGAGGCAACGAGCAGTACTTC. This translates into CASSAGGNEQYF.

This chain joins TRBV6-5 and TRBJ2-5, with 7 bases aligning to TRBD1. This CDR3 has 16 residues. V trimming: 6 bases; J trimming: 1 base; junction bases outside the gene matches: 11. Germline CDR1 is MNHEY and CDR2 is SVGAGI. CDR3 in amino acids: CASSYQIRDSQETQYF. In DNA form, the CDR3 reads TGTGCCAGCAGCTACCAAATCAGGGACAGCCAAGAGACCCAGTACTTC.

The CDR3 sequence is CASSLRGTVPTEAFF. The CDR3 nucleotides are TGTGCCAGCAGCTTGAGGGGGACAGTTCCCACTGAAGCTTTCTTT. The gene calls are TRBV7-2 and TRBJ1-1, with 7 bases aligning to TRBD1. The CDR3 loop spans 15 amino acids. Trimming removed 3 bases from V and 4 bases from J; junction bases left unmatched: 8. Germline CDR1 SGHTA, CDR2 FQGNSA. Combining the CDR3 with reference TRBV7-2 and TRBJ1-1 gives the whole variable domain GAGVSQSPSNKVTEKGKDVELRCDPISGHTALYWYRQSLGQGLEFLIYFQGNSAPDKSGLPSDRFSAERTGGSVSTLTIQRTQQEDSAVYLCASSLRGTVPTEAFFGQGTRLTVV.

The chain combines TRBV6-5 with TRBJ1-1, with TRBD1 as a possible D gene (5 bases). The V end lost 6 bases, the J end lost 3 bases, and 14 bases lay between the germline ends. The CDR3 has 14 amino acids. CDR1 and CDR2 from the germline V gene are MNHEY and SVGAGI. The CDR3 spells CASSDRRVYTEAFF. The CDR3 DNA is TGTGCCAGCAGCGACAGAAGAGTGTACACTGAAGCTTTCTTT.

The chain joins TRBV10-1 to TRBJ2-1; TRBD2 might be the D (7 bases). Germline V gene sequence: CDR1 WNHNN, CDR2 SYGVQD (reference sequence). With 3 bases removed from V and 10 bases from J, the gap between germline ends came to 16 bases. This CDR3 has 14 residues. The CDR3 loop reads CASSDGGPDMEQFF. Written as DNA, the CDR3 is TGCGCCAGCAGTGACGGGGGGCCAGATATGGAGCAGTTCTTC.

This clone came up a few times. The V gene is TRBV4-1, the J gene TRBJ2-7, with 10 positions matching TRBD2. With V trimmed by 2 bases and J by 3 bases, 7 bases remained unmatched. Germline CDR1 MGHRA, CDR2 YSYEKL. CDR3 size: 16 residues. CDR3 protein: CASSQLAGVLVYEQYF. The DNA of the CDR3 is TGCGCCAGCAGCCAACTAGCGGGAGTGCTTGTCTACGAGCAGTACTTC.

This rearrangement joins TRBV4-1 to TRBJ1-5, with TRBD1 matching over 8 bases. CDR3 length: 15 amino acids. CDR1 and CDR2 (germline): MGHRA, YSYEKL. Trimming at V came to 3 bases and at J to 6 bases, leaving 7 bases not matched to a gene. CDR3 in amino acids: CASSHLTGEGQPQHF. DNA of the CDR3: TGCGCCAGCAGCCATCTGACAGGGGAGGGTCAGCCCCAGCATTTT.

The chain combines TRBV7-7 with TRBJ2-2; D may be TRBD2 (7 bases). CDR1 and CDR2 from the germline V gene are SSHAT and FNYEAQ (reference sequence). The CDR3 is 16 residues long. V was trimmed by 3 bases and J by 3 bases, leaving 14 bases between them. This CDR3 is CASSLNFGGHTGELFF. As DNA, the CDR3 is TGTGCCAGCAGCTTGAACTTCGGGGGGCACACCGGGGAGCTGTTTTTT.

The rearrangement joins TRBV7-8 to TRBJ2-5, with D maybe TRBD1 (6 bases). CDR3 length: 13 amino acids. CDR1 is SGHVS, CDR2 FQNEAQ, per germline. Between the trimmed V and J ends, which lost 5 bases and 2 bases, there was a span of 9 bases. The DNA for the CDR3 is TGTGCCAGCAGCAGGACAGCGCAAGAGACCCAGTACTTC. This sequence encodes CASSRTAQETQYF. The full variable domain, in which reference TRBV7-8 and TRBJ2-5 provide the parts outside the CDR3, is GAGVSQSPRYKVAKRGQDVALRCDPISGHVSLFWYQQALGQGPEFLTYFQNEAQLDKSGLPSDRFFAERPEGSVSTLKIQRTQQEDSAVYLCASSRTAQETQYFGPGTRLLVL.

This chain links TRBV5-5 with TRBJ1-1; 8 bases align to TRBD1. CDR1 SGHKS and CDR2 YYEKEE come from the germline V gene (reference sequence). The CDR3 loop spans 14 amino acids. V lost 4 bases, J lost 4 bases, and 6 bases stayed unmatched. DNA of the CDR3: TGTGCCAGCAGCCCTGGACAGGGTATCACTGAAGCTTTCTTT. This translates into CASSPGQGITEAFF.

The genes are TRBV5-1 and TRBJ1-1; 8 bases map to TRBD1. CDR1 is SGHRS and CDR2 is YFSETQ in the germline V gene. The CDR3 extends over 16 amino acids. After removal of 2 bases from V and 1 base from J, the junction contained 7 bases not matched to a gene. CDR3 in amino acids: CASSFKITGGNTEAFF. The CDR3 region has the DNA TGCGCCAGCAGCTTTAAGATTACAGGGGGGAACACTGAAGCTTTCTTT.

This chain uses TRBV9 with TRBJ1-2; D unresolved. This CDR3 has 13 amino acids. V was shortened by 0 bases and J by 7 bases, with 10 bases between the two germline ends. Germline loops: CDR1 SGDLS, CDR2 YYNGEE. The CDR3 region is CASSVGEAAGYTF. In DNA form, the CDR3 reads TGTGCCAGCAGCGTAGGGGAGGCAGCTGGCTACACCTTC.